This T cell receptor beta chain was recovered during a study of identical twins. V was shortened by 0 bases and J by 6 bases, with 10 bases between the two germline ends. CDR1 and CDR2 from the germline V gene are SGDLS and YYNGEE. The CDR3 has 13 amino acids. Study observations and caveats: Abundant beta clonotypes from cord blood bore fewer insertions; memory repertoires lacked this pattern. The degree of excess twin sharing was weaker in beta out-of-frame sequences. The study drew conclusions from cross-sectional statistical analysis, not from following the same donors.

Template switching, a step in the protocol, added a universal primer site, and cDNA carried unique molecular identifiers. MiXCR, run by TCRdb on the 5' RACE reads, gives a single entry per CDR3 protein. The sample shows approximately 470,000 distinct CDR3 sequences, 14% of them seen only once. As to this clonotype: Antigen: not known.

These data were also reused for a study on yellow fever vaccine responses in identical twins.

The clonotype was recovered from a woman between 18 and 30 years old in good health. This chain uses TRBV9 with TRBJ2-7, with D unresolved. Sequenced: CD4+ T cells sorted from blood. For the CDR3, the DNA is TGTGCCAGCAGCGTAGGGGCCATGGGCGAGCAGTACTTC. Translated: CASSVGAMGEQYF. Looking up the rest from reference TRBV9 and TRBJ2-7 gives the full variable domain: DSGVTQTPKHLITATGQRVTLRCSPRSGDLSVYWYQQSLDQGLQFLIQYYNGEERAKGNILERFSAQQFPDLHSELNLSSLELGDSALYFCASSVGAMGEQYFGPGTRLTVT.